This TCR beta chain was documented in a study of blood T cell repertoires in COVID-19. About the study: Some COVID-19 samples were acute and others convalescent; all came from the United States, Italy and Spain. In each case, the material was cDNA or gDNA derived from T cells, B-cell-depleted T cells, or PBMCs.

CDR3 length: 16 residues. Trimming took 5 bases from V and 0 from J; bases not matched to a gene: 6. The germline gives CDR1 SGHVS, CDR2 FNYEAQ. This clone appeared a single time. In the authors' methods: Reference gene primers were amplified, and this amplification served to estimate nucleated cell counts. Repertoires were generated with immunoSEQ multiplex PCR, while TCRdb's copy carries only in-frame clones and drops some. From that table come the V and J calls and clone size; the DNA was used to work out D and trimming. The table includes under 200,000 clones, roughly nine tenths detected once. The material sequenced was peripheral blood. The source of this sequence is a man aged 50 to 59 with acute or convalescent COVID-19. J is TRBJ2-2 and V is TRBV7-6; 7 bases agree with TRBD1. In nucleotides, the CDR3 is TGTGCCAGCAGCATTAACAGGGGATCGAACACCGGGGAGCTGTTTTTT. Translating gives CASSINRGSNTGELFF.